Shown below are 22 T cell receptor beta chains from a single sample sequenced in a study of beta chain features in type 1 diabetes. Expressed TCRB transcripts got sequenced, as all isolated RNA was reverse transcribed. Clones were sequenced by immunoSEQ multiplex PCR, and TCRdb holds only the in-frame ones, with some missing. The sample includes approximately 170,000 clones, about 9.8% of them seen just once. Material for sequencing was central memory CD4+ T cells from blood. The receptor source for this set is a woman younger than 35 in good health.

This clone was observed a few times. V is TRBV7-9 and J is TRBJ1-1; D unresolved. V was cut by 5 bases and J by 7 bases, with 23 bases left in between. Germline V CDR1 and CDR2: SEHNR, FQNEAQ (reference sequence). This CDR3 spans 16 amino acids. The CDR3 sequence is CASSIGFSRVVGEAFF. Here the CDR3 DNA reads TGTGCCAGCAGCATCGGGTTTTCTCGGGTCGTGGGTGAAGCTTTCTTT.

CDR3: CASSVQQGSSYEQYF. The CDR3 DNA is TGTGCCAGTAGTGTCCAACAGGGGTCCTCCTACGAGCAGTACTTC. The gene calls are TRBV19 and TRBJ2-7; 7 nucleotides agree with TRBD1. The germline gives CDR1 LNHDA, CDR2 SQIVND (reference sequence). This CDR3 comprises 15 residues. V lost 5 bases and J lost 0; bases outside the gene matches: 7.

This sequence joins TRBV18 and TRBJ2-7; TRBD1 is a possible D gene (5 bases). The germline V and J ends were trimmed by 3 bases and 4 bases, with 19 bases remaining between them. Per the germline V gene, CDR1 is KGHSH and CDR2 is LQKENI. This CDR3 is 16 amino acids long. This CDR3 reads CASSPDIGQDTYEQYF. For the CDR3, the DNA is TGTGCCAGCTCACCGGACATCGGCCAAGATACATACGAGCAGTACTTC.

This clone was observed a few times. The chain links TRBV4-1 to TRBJ2-7; D call uncertain. Per germline, CDR1 MGHRA and CDR2 YSYEKL. CDR3 length: 13 residues. The ends were cut back, 1 base at V and 3 bases at J, with 7 bases in the middle. CDR3 sequence reads: CASSQVRDYEQYF. The CDR3 bases are TGCGCCAGCAGCCAAGTCCGAGACTACGAGCAGTACTTC.

The chain has TRBV7-6 and TRBJ1-5; D not resolved. The V and J ends lost 5 bases and 3 bases respectively, with 23 bases between them. This CDR3 has 18 amino acids. Germline CDR1 and CDR2: SGHVS and FNYEAQ. The CDR3 here is CASSPYQRGAGYNQPQHF. DNA for the CDR3: TGTGCCAGCAGCCCCTACCAACGGGGTGCCGGGTACAATCAGCCCCAGCATTTT.

This clone appeared a few times. The chain carries TRBV5-6 and TRBJ1-1; D is possibly TRBD1 (6 bases). This CDR3 spans 13 amino acids. CDR1 and CDR2 (germline): SGHDT, YYEEEE. Trimming cost V 2 bases and J 6 bases, with 11 bases left between them. The CDR3 DNA sequence: TGTGCCAGCAGCTTACAGGGAAGGGCTGAAGCTTTCTTT. The encoded protein is CASSLQGRAEAFF.

This clone has only a few counts. This sequence joins TRBV28 and TRBJ1-4, with 8 nucleotides matching TRBD1. Trimming cost V 6 bases and J 7 bases; bases outside gene matches: 4. From germline, CDR1 is MDHEN and CDR2 SYDVKM. This CDR3 contains 13 residues. The CDR3 coding sequence is TGTGCCAGCAGAGGACAGGGAAGTGAAAAACTGTTTTTT. It is translated as CASRGQGSEKLFF.

Remarks on this clone: The identical CDR3 is also encoded by other nucleotide sequences in the sample. This sequence joins TRBV7-9 and TRBJ2-2; TRBD1 matches 10 bases. The CDR3 is 16 amino acids. Per the germline V gene, CDR1 is SEHNR and CDR2 is FQNEAQ (reference sequence). The trim removed 4 bases at V and 1 base at J, leaving 3 bases unmatched. The CDR3 nucleotides are TGTGCCAGCAGCTCCCGGGACAGGGGGAACACCGGGGAGCTGTTTTTT. Protein: CASSSRDRGNTGELFF.

This clone turned up a few times. The chain has TRBV9 and TRBJ2-5, with a weak D call TRBD1 (5 bases). This CDR3 has 17 amino acids. Germline lookup yields CDR1 SGDLS and CDR2 YYNGEE. V was trimmed by 0 bases and J by 4 bases, leaving 19 bases between them. CDR3: CASSVGLSRAIPETQYF. In DNA form, the CDR3 reads TGTGCCAGCAGCGTAGGGCTGTCCAGGGCTATCCCAGAGACCCAGTACTTC. Based on the CDR3 plus reference TRBV9 and TRBJ2-5, the full variable domain is DSGVTQTPKHLITATGQRVTLRCSPRSGDLSVYWYQQSLDQGLQFLIQYYNGEERAKGNILERFSAQQFPDLHSELNLSSLELGDSALYFCASSVGLSRAIPETQYFGPGTRLLVL.

This clone was seen a few times. The V gene is TRBV9, the J gene TRBJ2-3; D may be TRBD1 (6 bases). V lost 0 bases and J lost 3, with 11 bases in between. The germline gives CDR1 SGDLS, CDR2 YYNGEE. The CDR3 contains 15 residues. This CDR3 reads CASSVEGQGTDTQYF. The CDR3 DNA reads as TGTGCCAGCAGCGTAGAAGGGCAGGGGACAGATACGCAGTATTTT.

The rearrangement joins TRBV6-5 to TRBJ1-5; D is ambiguous. V gave up 8 bases and J gave up 2 bases, with 13 bases separating them. Germline CDR1 is MNHEY and CDR2 is SVGAGI. This CDR3 region has 14 residues. The CDR3 DNA reads as TGTGCCAGCTGGGGAGGTCGTGGCAATCAGCCCCAGCATTTT. It encodes CASWGGRGNQPQHF.

There are a few counts of this clone. The J gene is TRBJ2-5, the V gene TRBV9, with D perhaps matching TRBD1 (6 bases). Germline CDR1 and CDR2: SGDLS and YYNGEE. V gave up 4 bases and J gave up 5 bases, with 9 bases separating them. The CDR3 has 12 amino acids. This chain's CDR3 is CASSPQGETQYF. The CDR3 nucleotides are TGTGCCAGCAGCCCACAGGGTGAGACCCAGTACTTC.

The gene calls are TRBV6-6 and TRBJ2-1; no reliable D call. The CDR3 extends over 14 amino acids. V was pared by 10 bases and J by 0 bases, with 13 bases between. Germline V gene data show CDR1 as MNHNY and CDR2 as SVGAGI (reference sequence). The CDR3 DNA reads as TGTGCCACCGTAGCTTTCTCCTCCTACAATGAGCAGTTCTTC. Protein sequence: CATVAFSSYNEQFF.

The rearrangement joins TRBV21-1 to TRBJ1-5; the table gives TRBD1 as D, unverified against the DNA. TRBV21-1 is a pseudogene locus. This CDR3 contains 12 residues. The CDR3 nucleotides are TGTGCCCAAGAAAGGGGATATCAGCCCCAGCATTTT. This translates into CAQERGYQPQHF.

This clone came up a few times. The chain links TRBV25-1 to TRBJ1-1; maybe TRBD1 (6 bases). Looked up from germline, CDR1 is MGHDK and CDR2 is SYGVNS. V was pared by 2 bases and J by 7 bases, with 14 bases between. The CDR3 covers 14 residues. This CDR3 is CASSERVGRGEAFF. CDR3 DNA: TGTGCCAGCAGTGAAAGGGTGGGCAGGGGTGAAGCTTTCTTT.

The table lists this clone with a few counts. The chain joins TRBV27 to TRBJ1-2; 7 nucleotides agree with TRBD1. The CDR3 is made up of 17 amino acids. Trimming at V came to 5 bases and at J to 2 bases, leaving 14 bases not matched to a gene. Germline values: CDR1 MNHEY, CDR2 SMNVEV (reference sequence). The CDR3 sequence is CASSGGSIYRGNYGYTF. For the CDR3, the DNA is TGTGCCAGCAGTGGGGGATCCATCTACAGGGGAAACTATGGCTACACCTTC.

This clone was seen a handful of times. V is TRBV11-2 and J is TRBJ2-3; D is unclear. CDR1 and CDR2 from the germline V gene are SGHAT and FQNNGV. The V end lost 1 base, the J end lost 0 bases, and 8 bases lay between the germline ends. CDR3 length: 15 residues. The CDR3 here is CASSLGLSSTDTQYF. CDR3 nucleotide sequence: TGTGCCAGCAGCTTAGGGCTCAGTAGCACAGATACGCAGTATTTT. The whole variable domain, remainder taken from reference TRBV11-2 and TRBJ2-3, is EAGVAQSPRYKIIEKRQSVAFWCNPISGHATLYWYQQILGQGPKLLIQFQNNGVVDDSQLPKDRFSAERLKGVDSTLKIQPAKLEDSAVYLCASSLGLSSTDTQYFGPGTRLTVL.

This chain links TRBV6-6 with TRBJ1-1; D is undetermined. This CDR3 region has 12 residues. The V end was cut by 7 bases, the J end by 1 base, with 7 bases between. The germline gives CDR1 MNHNY, CDR2 SVGAGI (reference sequence). CDR3 residues: CASKERNTEAFF. CDR3 DNA sequence: TGTGCCAGCAAAGAGAGGAACACTGAAGCTTTCTTT.

J is TRBJ2-1 and V is TRBV5-4, with D possibly being TRBD1 (5 bases). CDR3 length: 15 amino acids. CDR1 is SGHNT, CDR2 YYREEE, per germline (reference sequence). V was shortened by 0 bases and J by 7 bases, with 14 bases between the two germline ends. The CDR3 is CASSLESQGWNEQFF. For the CDR3, the DNA is TGTGCCAGCAGCTTGGAATCGCAGGGATGGAATGAGCAGTTCTTC.

This clone was seen a handful of times. The V and J genes are TRBV7-3 and TRBJ2-2, with TRBD1 matching 7 bases. Germline V lookup: CDR1 SGHTA, CDR2 FQGTGA. CDR3 length: 14 residues. V was clipped by 3 bases and J by 7 bases; unmatched bases: 5. The CDR3 loop is CASSLGQYYGELFF. The CDR3 DNA reads as TGTGCCAGCAGCTTGGGACAGTATTACGGGGAGCTGTTTTTT.

This clone was counted only a few times. This chain connects TRBV2 to TRBJ2-5; TRBD2 is a possible D gene (5 bases). Germline lookup yields CDR1 SNHLY and CDR2 FYNNEI. The CDR3 loop spans 14 amino acids. Trimming cost V 5 bases and J 0 bases, with 10 bases left between them. The chain's CDR3 is CASSSEGYQETQYF. The CDR3, as DNA: TGTGCCAGCAGTTCCGAGGGATACCAAGAGACCCAGTACTTC.

This clone was found a few times. This chain joins TRBV9 and TRBJ2-7; D gene ambiguous. This CDR3 has 14 residues. V lost 1 base to trimming and J lost 5 bases, with 13 bases between them. CDR1 and CDR2 (germline): SGDLS, YYNGEE. In nucleotides, the CDR3 is TGTGCCAGCAGCGTAAGTCCCGAAGGAGACGAGCAGTACTTC. This sequence encodes CASSVSPEGDEQYF.